The clone carrying this TCR beta chain was detected a few times. Generated by immunoSEQ multiplex PCR, the TCRdb table keeps only in-frame clones and is missing some. The sample lists 4,500 to 5,000 clones; 13% were seen once. The sample comes from a study of tumour-infiltrating T cells in Burkitt lymphoma. Overall study context: All epidemiological Burkitt lymphoma subtypes were represented in the cohort.

Trimming shortened V by 2 bases and J by 4 bases, and 8 bases separated the two germline ends. Germline loops: CDR1 GTSNPN, CDR2 SVGIG (reference sequence). The CDR3 is made up of 12 amino acids. The source is a human donor with Burkitt lymphoma. This sequence joins TRBV30 and TRBJ1-1; D remains ambiguous. Material for sequencing was tumor tissue. The CDR3 nucleotides read TGTGCCTGGAGTCGCCGGTTCACTGAAGCTTTCTTT. Amino acid sequence: CAWSRRFTEAFF.